These 23 T cell receptor beta chains originate from one sample sequenced in a study of cytomegalovirus exposure and HLA in healthy donors. The PCR contained 60 Vbeta and 13 Jbeta primers. The method was immunoSEQ multiplex PCR; TCRdb's version includes in-frame clones alone and lacks a portion of them. The repertoire holds 85,000 to 130,000 clones, 10% seen once, with approximately 6% in the top ten. Sequenced sample: PBMCs. The receptors stem from a man between 40 and 49 years old in good health and CMV-seropositive.

The chain carries TRBV7-8 and TRBJ2-7, with D possibly matching TRBD1 (5 bases). This CDR3 region has 14 residues. The germline V gene encodes CDR1 SGHVS and CDR2 FQNEAQ. Trimming left V 3 bases short and J 2 bases short, with 11 bases between. The CDR3 region has the DNA TGTGCCAGCAGCTTCATAGAAGGGGCCTACGAGCAGTACTTC. This gives the protein CASSFIEGAYEQYF.

This clone was seen a few times. V is TRBV10-3 and J is TRBJ1-1; D perhaps matches TRBD1 (5 bases). The CDR3 extends over 15 amino acids. The ends were cut back, 4 bases at V and 1 base at J, with 13 bases in the middle. Germline lookup yields CDR1 ENHRY and CDR2 SYGVKD. In DNA, the CDR3 is TGTGCCATCAGTGTATCCGGCAGGGAGAACACTGAAGCTTTCTTT. It codes for CAISVSGRENTEAFF.

In its sample, this clone was seen a few times. This sample also contains other DNA sequences that code for the same CDR3. This chain joins TRBV7-2 and TRBJ2-7; D is possibly TRBD2 (6 bases). Germline CDR1 is SGHTA and CDR2 is FQGNSA. V was clipped by 5 bases and J by 0 bases, with 11 bases between them. The CDR3 runs 14 residues. CDR3 bases: TGTGCCAGCAGCCCAGGACTAAGCTCCTACGAGCAGTACTTC. Its protein product is CASSPGLSSYEQYF.

The gene calls are TRBV11-3 and TRBJ2-1, with TRBD2 identical over 10 bases. The V gene end was trimmed by 5 bases and the J gene end by 6 bases; junction bases not matched to a gene: 7. CDR1 is SGHNT, CDR2 YENEEA, per germline. The CDR3 runs 15 residues. CDR3 in amino acids: CASSAGLAETNEQFF. The CDR3, as DNA: TGTGCCAGCAGCGCCGGACTAGCGGAGACCAATGAGCAGTTCTTC.

This clone was recorded a few times. This chain joins TRBV15 and TRBJ2-2; tentatively, D is TRBD1 (6 bases). Per germline, CDR1 LNHNV and CDR2 YYDKDF (reference sequence). Between the trimmed V and J ends, which lost 1 base and 3 bases, there was a span of 15 bases. The CDR3 runs to 17 residues. CDR3 DNA sequence: TGTGCCACCAGCAGAGTGAGGGGAAAGGGGGACACCGGGGAGCTGTTTTTT. The encoded protein is CATSRVRGKGDTGELFF. Combining the CDR3 with reference TRBV15 and TRBJ2-2 gives the whole variable domain DAMVIQNPRYQVTQFGKPVTLSCSQTLNHNVMYWYQQKSSQAPKLLFHYYDKDFNNEADTPDNFQSRRPNTSFCFLDIRSPGLGDTAMYLCATSRVRGKGDTGELFFGEGSRLTVL.

In its sample, this clone was seen a few times. The V call is TRBV9, the J call TRBJ2-7, with TRBD2 matching 13 bases. Germline V CDR1 and CDR2: SGDLS, YYNGEE. Germline trimming cut 3 bases from V and 5 bases from J; bases unmatched to any gene: 5. This CDR3 has 15 residues. The CDR3 reads CASSASGLAGNEQYF. CDR3 sequence (DNA): TGTGCCAGCAGCGCATCGGGACTAGCGGGAAACGAGCAGTACTTC.

The sample holds a few counts of this clone. This chain links TRBV11-2 with TRBJ1-2; D is unresolved. Trimming took off 1 base at V and 0 bases at J, with 9 bases between the two ends. Germline V gene sequence: CDR1 SGHAT, CDR2 FQNNGV. CDR3 length equals 15 residues. CDR3 in DNA: TGTGCCAGCAGCTTAGGGACTTCATCTAACTATGGCTACACCTTC. It specifies CASSLGTSSNYGYTF. The full variable domain, completed using reference TRBV11-2 and TRBJ1-2, is EAGVAQSPRYKIIEKRQSVAFWCNPISGHATLYWYQQILGQGPKLLIQFQNNGVVDDSQLPKDRFSAERLKGVDSTLKIQPAKLEDSAVYLCASSLGTSSNYGYTFGSGTRLTVV.

J is TRBJ2-2 and V is TRBV7-2; possibly TRBD2 for D (5 bases). CDR3 length: 15 residues. Germline lookup yields CDR1 SGHTA and CDR2 FQGNSA. Trimming removed 5 bases at V and 6 bases at J, with 16 bases between. CDR3: CASSTQEWESGELFF. DNA of the CDR3: TGTGCCAGCAGCACCCAAGAATGGGAGTCCGGGGAGCTGTTTTTT.

This clone has more than one count but fewer than ten. The rearrangement links TRBV7-9 to TRBJ2-1, with 7 bases aligning to TRBD1. The CDR3 runs 14 residues. The germline V gene has CDR1 SEHNR and CDR2 FQNEAQ (reference sequence). With 2 bases clipped from V and 8 bases from J, the junction kept 6 bases outside the gene matches. The CDR3 loop reads CASSLKRDRYEQFF. The CDR3 region has the DNA TGTGCCAGCAGCTTAAAACGGGACAGATATGAGCAGTTCTTC.

This clone came up a few times. The genes are TRBV7-8 and TRBJ2-1; the match to TRBD2 covers 9 bases. The CDR3 loop spans 15 amino acids. The V and J ends lost 6 bases and 8 bases, in that order; junction bases with no gene match: 11. The germline gives CDR1 SGHVS, CDR2 FQNEAQ. CDR3 sequence (DNA): TGTGCCAGCAGTCACGTTGGGGTAGCGGGGGATGAGCAGTTCTTC. It codes for CASSHVGVAGDEQFF.

The chain employs TRBV2 and TRBJ2-1; 9 bases fit TRBD2. V lost 8 bases, J lost 5 bases, and 7 bases stayed unmatched. Germline loops: CDR1 SNHLY, CDR2 FYNNEI. There are 14 residues in the CDR3. The CDR3 protein is CASLAGGLNNEQFF. The CDR3, as DNA: TGTGCCAGCCTTGCGGGAGGGCTCAACAATGAGCAGTTCTTC.

In DNA, the CDR3 is TGTGCCAGCAGTACTACCCGGCAGGGGTCCTACGAGCAGTACTTC. It translates to CASSTTRQGSYEQYF. V and J are TRBV27 and TRBJ2-7; D possibly corresponds to TRBD1 (6 bases). CDR3 size: 15 residues. V was cut by 5 bases and J by 1 base, with 15 bases left in between. Germline V gene data show CDR1 as MNHEY and CDR2 as SMNVEV (reference sequence).

This clone appeared a few times. This chain joins TRBV30 and TRBJ2-3; the match to TRBD2 covers 8 bases. V dropped 4 bases and J dropped 4; count of bases not matched to a gene: 7. The CDR3 is made up of 14 amino acids. The germline V gene encodes CDR1 GTSNPN and CDR2 SVGIG (reference sequence). The CDR3 nucleotides are TGTGCCTGGAAATTTAACGGGGGGGCAGATACGCAGTATTTT. Translating gives CAWKFNGGADTQYF. Together with reference TRBV30 and TRBJ2-3, the CDR3 gives the full variable domain: SQTIHQWPATLVQPVGSPLSLECTVEGTSNPNLYWYRQAAGRGLQLLFYSVGIGQISSEVPQNLSASRPQDRQFILSSKKLLLSDSGFYLCAWKFNGGADTQYFGPGTRLTVL.

The chain employs TRBV5-1 and TRBJ2-2; 9 bases agree with TRBD2. The CDR3 is made up of 16 amino acids. From germline, CDR1 is SGHRS and CDR2 YFSETQ. The trim removed 2 bases at V and 7 bases at J, leaving 9 bases unmatched. The CDR3 sequence: CASSFIAGERGGELFF. CDR3 nucleotides: TGCGCCAGCAGCTTTATAGCGGGAGAGCGTGGCGGGGAGCTGTTTTTT. The whole variable domain, filled in from reference TRBV5-1 and TRBJ2-2, reads KAGVTQTPRYLIKTRGQQVTLSCSPISGHRSVSWYQQTPGQGLQFLFEYFSETQRNKGNFPGRFSGRQFSNSRSEMNVSTLELGDSALYLCASSFIAGERGGELFFGEGSRLTVL.

Only a few counts were recorded for this clone. This chain connects TRBV6-1 to TRBJ2-7; 8 bases agree with TRBD2. Losses at the gene ends were 9 bases for V and 4 bases for J; bases not matched to a gene: 11. The CDR3 has 14 amino acids. CDR1 MNHNS and CDR2 SASEGT come from the germline V gene. The chain's CDR3 is CASKPGLEVYEQYF. The CDR3 DNA reads as TGTGCCAGTAAACCGGGACTAGAGGTTTACGAGCAGTACTTC.

The chain employs TRBV6-5 and TRBJ1-3, with D possibly matching TRBD1 (6 bases). CDR1 is MNHEY, CDR2 SVGAGI, per germline. Trimming removed 5 bases at V and 0 bases at J, with 11 bases between. The CDR3 runs 15 residues. The CDR3 coding sequence is TGTGCCAGCAGTACCGGGACAAACTCTGGAAACACCATATATTTT. The encoded protein is CASSTGTNSGNTIYF.

This clone was seen only a few times. The chain combines TRBV5-1 with TRBJ2-3; TRBD2 matches at 9 bases. Germline CDR1 reads SGHRS; CDR2 reads YFSETQ. The CDR3 is 17 amino acids. The ends lost 3 bases at V and 2 bases at J; junction bases unmatched: 10. The CDR3 nucleotides are TGCGCCAGCAGCTACGGAAGGACTAGCGTATTCACAGATACGCAGTATTTT. Translation: CASSYGRTSVFTDTQYF.

This rearrangement joins TRBV19 to TRBJ1-1, with unresolved D. This CDR3 region has 12 residues. Germline lookup yields CDR1 LNHDA and CDR2 SQIVND (reference sequence). The ends were cut back, 3 bases at V and 7 bases at J, with 9 bases in the middle. DNA for the CDR3: TGTGCCAGTAGTATCTCTCCAGATGAAGCTTTCTTT. This sequence encodes CASSISPDEAFF. Full variable domain (rest looked up from reference TRBV19 and TRBJ1-1): DGGITQSPKYLFRKEGQNVTLSCEQNLNHDAMYWYRQDPGQGLRLIYYSQIVNDFQKGDIAEGYSVSREKKESFPLTVTSAQKNPTAFYLCASSISPDEAFFGQGTRLTVV.

The rearrangement joins TRBV6-1 to TRBJ2-1; D gene ambiguous. The CDR3 contains 15 residues. The V end was cut by 4 bases, the J end by 0 bases, with 10 bases between. The germline V gene encodes CDR1 MNHNS and CDR2 SASEGT. Here the CDR3 reads CASSVNPVSYNEQFF. The DNA for the CDR3 is TGTGCCAGCAGTGTAAACCCAGTCTCCTACAATGAGCAGTTCTTC.

The chain carries TRBV7-6 and TRBJ1-1, with D hard to call. Trimming removed 5 bases from V and 7 bases from J, with 14 bases in between. The V gene's germline CDR1 is SGHVS and CDR2 FNYEAQ. This CDR3 spans 13 amino acids. The CDR3 spells CASSESRNLEAFF. CDR3 DNA sequence: TGTGCCAGCAGCGAGTCCAGGAATCTTGAAGCTTTCTTT. The variable domain in full, with the rest retrieved from reference TRBV7-6 and TRBJ1-1, is GAGVSQSPRYKVTKRGQDVALRCDPISGHVSLYWYRQALGQGPEFLTYFNYEAQQDKSGLPNDRFSAERPEGSISTLTIQRTEQRDSAMYRCASSESRNLEAFFGQGTRLTVV.

The chain recombines TRBV7-2 with TRBJ2-5; D is ambiguous. CDR1 and CDR2 (germline): SGHTA, FQGNSA. Trimming pared 2 bases from V and 9 bases from J, leaving 13 bases between. The CDR3 loop spans 13 amino acids. The DNA of the CDR3 is TGTGCCAGCAGCTTACAGGTGAAAGTCCCCCAGTACTTC. It specifies CASSLQVKVPQYF.

This sequence joins TRBV5-1 and TRBJ1-2, with a tentative D call TRBD1 (5 bases). V was cut by 5 bases and J by 3 bases, with 11 bases left in between. There are 13 residues in the CDR3. In germline, CDR1 is SGHRS, CDR2 YFSETQ. The CDR3 DNA follows: TGCGCCAGCAGTGAGGGGACTTACTATGGCTACACCTTC. Protein: CASSEGTYYGYTF.

This clone occurred a few times. The J gene is TRBJ2-7, the V gene TRBV27; D is unresolved. Looked up from germline, CDR1 is MNHEY and CDR2 is SMNVEV (reference sequence). This CDR3 spans 15 amino acids. V was shortened by 3 bases and J by 2 bases, with 14 bases between the two germline ends. This CDR3 is CASSFLAALTYEQYF. The CDR3 DNA is TGTGCCAGCAGTTTTCTTGCGGCGCTAACCTACGAGCAGTACTTC.